These 29 T cell receptor beta chains came from one sample sequenced in a study of T cell repertoires in cytomegalovirus infection (dated by TCRdb to between 2019 and 2020). The sample's treatment or condition label is to be understood as: in vitro stimulation with specific CMV peptide epitopes to enrich CMV-specific T cells. The reads were generated on an Illumina HiSeq 1500. TCRdb handled the public reads itself, with Q25 trimming in fastp and clone calling in MiXCR, and kept productive beta chains. Identical CDR3 proteins give one entry, which carries the most common genes and DNA. This sample lists some 38,000 distinct CDR3 sequences; roughly 54% were detected once. Roughly 90% of the sample belongs to the ten largest clones. Antigens of these TCRs are unknown. The sequenced sample was CD8+ T cells from cultured PBMCs, obtained from culture after CMV antigen stimulation. These receptors all come from a human donor in good health (CMV status not recorded). Some clones in this sample may be carry-over from other donors' samples.

This clonotype has a single count. This chain connects TRBV28 to TRBJ1-2; 7 bases match TRBD1. The CDR3 sequence is 19 residues long. The germline gives CDR1 MDHEN, CDR2 SYDVKM. V shed 7 bases and J 1 base; nucleotides not matched to a gene: 21. CDR3 amino acids: CASKTNRDRNNRFNYGYTF. Here the CDR3 DNA reads TGTGCCAGCAAAACCAACCGGGACAGAAATAATCGATTTAACTATGGCTACACCTTC.

A few counts support this clonotype. The V gene is TRBV7-8, the J gene TRBJ2-1; D might be TRBD1 (5 bases). The CDR3 runs 16 residues. V lost 4 bases and J lost 5, with 18 bases in between. Germline CDR1 and CDR2: SGHVS and FQNEAQ. The CDR3 loop reads CASSSSDLDSHNEQFF. CDR3 sequence (DNA): TGTGCCAGCAGCTCGTCCGACCTCGACAGCCACAATGAGCAGTTCTTC.

The CDR3 bases are TGTGCCAGCAAGGGAGGGCGATCTCCCTTGAGCTCTGGAAACACCATATATTTT. This encodes CASKGGRSPLSSGNTIYF. J is TRBJ1-3 and V is TRBV28; no clear D. The CDR3 covers 18 residues. V lost 7 bases and J 0 bases, leaving 22 bases between the germline ends. The germline V gene encodes CDR1 MDHEN and CDR2 SYDVKM.

This chain links TRBV18 with TRBJ2-3; D gene unclear. V was trimmed by 2 bases and J by 3 bases, leaving 9 bases between them. Per the germline V gene, CDR1 is KGHSH and CDR2 is LQKENI. The CDR3 spans 14 residues. The CDR3 loop reads CASSPLRTTDTQYF. CDR3 nucleotide sequence: TGTGCCAGCTCACCATTGCGCACGACAGATACGCAGTATTTT.

This chain joins TRBV27 and TRBJ1-6; TRBD1 might be the D (5 bases). Trimming took off 6 bases at V and 6 bases at J, with 12 bases between the two ends. This CDR3 region has 14 residues. Germline V gene sequence: CDR1 MNHEY, CDR2 SMNVEV (reference sequence). The CDR3 bases are TGTGCCAGCAGCCAGGGCACCCGTAATTCACCCCTCCACTTT. It yields the protein CASSQGTRNSPLHF.

This clonotype has more than one count but fewer than ten. The gene calls are TRBV10-3 and TRBJ2-7, with 8 bases that match TRBD2. Germline assignment: CDR1 ENHRY and CDR2 SYGVKD. V shed 11 bases, J shed 6 bases, and the junction held 6 bases outside the gene matches. This CDR3 has 11 residues. The CDR3 nucleotides read TGTGCCGTCCGGGGGGGTCTCGAGCAGTACTTC. Translating it yields CAVRGGLEQYF.

This clonotype was counted only a few times. This chain connects TRBV4-1 to TRBJ1-2; D is unresolved. Trimming took off 1 base at V and 1 base at J, with 7 bases between the two ends. Germline CDR1 MGHRA, CDR2 YSYEKL. CDR3 length: 14 amino acids. CDR3 in DNA: TGCGCCAGCAGCCAAGTCCGGGGTAACTATGGCTACACCTTC. Protein: CASSQVRGNYGYTF.

The chain has TRBV7-9 and TRBJ1-5, with 7 positions matching TRBD1. Germline V gene lookup returns CDR1 SEHNR and CDR2 FQNEAQ (reference sequence). V trimming: 1 base; J trimming: 7 bases; junction bases outside the gene matches: 4. CDR3 length: 14 residues. In DNA form, the CDR3 reads TGTGCCAGCAGCTTAGGACAGGGAGAACAGCCCCAGCATTTT. Protein: CASSLGQGEQPQHF. The complete variable domain, with remaining parts taken from reference TRBV7-9 and TRBJ1-5, reads DTGVSQNPRHKITKRGQNVTFRCDPISEHNRLYWYRQTLGQGPEFLTYFQNEAQLEKSRLLSDRFSAERPKGSFSTLEIQRTEQGDSAMYLCASSLGQGEQPQHFGDGTRLSIL.

The chain links TRBV11-1 to TRBJ2-4; D possibly corresponds to TRBD2 (5 bases). Deletions cut 1 base from V and 0 bases from J, with 7 bases between. In germline, CDR1 is SGHAT, CDR2 FQDESV (reference sequence). This CDR3 comprises 15 residues. This CDR3 reads CASSLGRGAKNIQYF. CDR3 DNA: TGTGCCAGCAGCTTAGGTCGGGGAGCCAAAAACATTCAGTACTTC.

Details on this clonotype: Since the CDR3 does not end with the conserved phenylalanine or tryptophan, this likely comes from a read error. The chain is built from TRBV11-2 and TRBJ2-7; the match to TRBD2 covers 16 bases. V was pared by 6 bases and J by 6 bases, with 11 bases of the junction left unmatched. CDR3 length equals 17 residues. Germline V CDR1 and CDR2: SGHAT, FQNNGV. CDR3: CASRSGLAGGFAFEQYS. For the CDR3, the DNA is TGTGCCAGCAGGTCGGGACTAGCGGGGGGGTTCGCCTTCGAGCAGTACTCC.

J is TRBJ2-7 and V is TRBV5-6; D is perhaps TRBD2 (5 bases). CDR1 is SGHDT, CDR2 YYEEEE, per germline. The CDR3 totals 14 residues. Trimming cost V 5 bases and J 3 bases, with 15 bases left between them. The CDR3, as DNA: TGTGCCAGCAGGAAAAGGCACGGGATCTACGAGCAGTACTTC. Protein: CASRKRHGIYEQYF.

The chain joins TRBV12-3 or TRBV12-4 to TRBJ1-2; 12 bases match TRBD1. The CDR3 totals 14 residues. V was pared by 5 bases and J by 5 bases, with 3 bases of the junction left unmatched. CDR3 residues: CASSGTGGLYGYTF. DNA of the CDR3: TGTGCCAGCAGTGGGACAGGGGGCTTGTATGGCTACACCTTC.

The genes are TRBV7-4 and TRBJ2-1, with D perhaps TRBD1 (6 bases). Germline assignment: CDR1 SGHVT and CDR2 SQSDAQ. The CDR3 has 16 amino acids. V was clipped by 4 bases and J by 0 bases, with 13 bases between them. CDR3 nucleotides: TGTGCCAGCAGCTCAGGGACACTAGACTCCTACAATGAGCAGTTCTTC. Translated, it gives CASSSGTLDSYNEQFF.

The chain employs TRBV7-3 and TRBJ2-3; 8 bases match TRBD1. Germline CDR1 SGHTA, CDR2 FQGTGA. V dropped 1 base and J dropped 4; count of bases not matched to a gene: 4. The CDR3 sequence is 15 residues long. The CDR3 spells CASSLNGDRSDTQYF. The CDR3 region has the DNA TGTGCCAGCAGCTTAAACGGGGACAGGTCAGATACGCAGTATTTT.

This clonotype turned up a few times. V gene TRBV2 combines with J gene TRBJ2-1, with TRBD2 matching over 8 bases. Germline V gene data show CDR1 as SNHLY and CDR2 as FYNNEI. With 8 bases clipped from V and 4 bases from J, the junction kept 7 bases outside the gene matches. The CDR3 is made up of 14 amino acids. CDR3 bases: TGTGCCAGCCCACTAGCGGAGACTTACAATGAGCAGTTCTTC. Amino acids: CASPLAETYNEQFF.

This clonotype was seen a few times. V gene TRBV7-6 combines with J gene TRBJ1-2; TRBD1 aligns across 8 bases. Trimming cost V 3 bases and J 5 bases; bases outside gene matches: 2. CDR1 and CDR2 from the germline V gene are SGHVS and FNYEAQ. This CDR3 spans 13 amino acids. The CDR3 reads CASSFNRGYGYTF. Here the CDR3 DNA reads TGTGCCAGCAGCTTCAACAGGGGGTATGGCTACACCTTC.

V gene TRBV7-3 combines with J gene TRBJ1-1; D not certain. CDR1 is SGHTA and CDR2 is FQGTGA in the germline V gene. This CDR3 contains 14 residues. Between the trimmed V and J ends, which lost 2 bases and 0 bases, there was a span of 7 bases. For the CDR3, the DNA is TGTGCCAGCAGCTTAGTGGGGATGAACACTGAAGCTTTCTTT. Amino acid sequence: CASSLVGMNTEAFF. Full variable domain (rest looked up from reference TRBV7-3 and TRBJ1-1): GAGVSQTPSNKVTEKGKYVELRCDPISGHTALYWYRQSLGQGPEFLIYFQGTGAADDSGLPNDRFFAVRPEGSVSTLKIQRTERGDSAVYLCASSLVGMNTEAFFGQGTRLTVV.

The V call is TRBV28, the J call TRBJ1-1; D remains ambiguous. V lost 10 bases and J lost 7, with 19 bases in between. The CDR3 spans 13 residues. Germline V lookup: CDR1 MDHEN, CDR2 SYDVKM. CDR3: CAILPPKPGEAFF. CDR3 DNA: TGTGCCATCTTACCCCCCAAGCCCGGTGAAGCTTTCTTT.

This clonotype has ten or more counts. The J gene is TRBJ2-1, the V gene TRBV4-2, with D perhaps TRBD2 (6 bases). Germline CDR1 reads LGHNA; CDR2 reads YNFKEQ. The length of the CDR3 is 14 residues. V was clipped by 6 bases and J by 0 bases, with 9 bases between them. The CDR3: CASRAGSSYNEQFF. The CDR3 region has the DNA TGTGCCAGCAGGGCGGGAAGCTCCTACAATGAGCAGTTCTTC.

The chain uses TRBV27 and TRBJ1-5, with D perhaps TRBD1 (5 bases). This CDR3 contains 13 residues. The germline CDR1 and CDR2 sequences are MNHEY and SMNVEV (reference sequence). V was clipped by 3 bases and J by 10 bases, with 13 bases between them. CDR3 sequence (DNA): TGTGCCAGCAGTTTTGGGGGTACTCTTCCCCAGCATTTT. The encoded protein is CASSFGGTLPQHF.

The genes are TRBV12-3 or TRBV12-4 and TRBJ1-1, with D perhaps TRBD1 (5 bases). CDR3 size: 16 residues. Trimming cost V 5 bases and J 1 base, with 17 bases left between them. In nucleotides, the CDR3 is TGTGCCAGCAGTCTCTACCGGGACTCATCGAACACTGAAGCTTTCTTT. It encodes CASSLYRDSSNTEAFF.

The gene calls are TRBV7-9 and TRBJ2-7, with 8 positions matching TRBD1. The germline gives CDR1 SEHNR, CDR2 FQNEAQ (reference sequence). The CDR3 loop spans 14 amino acids. V trimming: 6 bases; J trimming: 2 bases; junction bases outside the gene matches: 6. The CDR3 DNA follows: TGTGCCAGCAGTAAAGACAGGGGCCCCTACGAGCAGTACTTC. It is translated as CASSKDRGPYEQYF.

This clonotype was counted a few times. This chain uses TRBV7-8 with TRBJ1-1, with TRBD1 as a possible D gene (5 bases). This CDR3 has 15 residues. Trimming stripped 3 bases from V and 1 base from J, with 12 bases between. Germline V CDR1 and CDR2: SGHVS, FQNEAQ. DNA for the CDR3: TGTGCCAGCAGCTTTCTGGGGGTAGGGAACACTGAAGCTTTCTTT. This gives the protein CASSFLGVGNTEAFF.

The rearrangement links TRBV28 to TRBJ2-2; no definite D call. The germline V and J ends were trimmed by 2 bases and 2 bases, with 15 bases remaining between them. The CDR3 length is 17 residues. The V gene's germline CDR1 is MDHEN and CDR2 SYDVKM. CDR3 sequence reads: CASSLVGQVVNTGELFF. DNA for the CDR3: TGTGCCAGCAGTTTAGTCGGCCAAGTGGTTAACACCGGGGAGCTGTTTTTT.

J is TRBJ1-2 and V is TRBV7-2; D remains unclear. This CDR3 contains 12 residues. CDR1 is SGHTA and CDR2 is FQGNSA in the germline V gene. Trimming removed 3 bases at V and 8 bases at J, with 10 bases between. CDR3: CASSFQENGYTF. The CDR3 DNA reads TGTGCCAGCAGCTTCCAAGAGAACGGCTACACCTTC.

The chain uses TRBV19 and TRBJ2-2; D is unresolved. Trimming pared 7 bases from V and 0 bases from J, leaving 9 bases between. This CDR3 has 14 residues. The germline V gene encodes CDR1 LNHDA and CDR2 SQIVND (reference sequence). CDR3 in amino acids: CASTAGANTGELFF. The CDR3 DNA follows: TGTGCCAGTACGGCTGGTGCGAACACCGGGGAGCTGTTTTTT.

The chain employs TRBV7-3 and TRBJ2-2; TRBD2 matches at 11 bases. Germline CDR1 SGHTA, CDR2 FQGTGA. V was clipped by 4 bases and J by 6 bases; unmatched bases: 7. There are 16 residues in the CDR3. Written as DNA, the CDR3 is TGTGCCAGCAGCTCAAGACTAGCGGGAATGCCCGGGGAGCTGTTTTTT. Translating it yields CASSSRLAGMPGELFF.

The rearrangement uses TRBV27 and TRBJ2-7; 7 bases match TRBD1. Germline values: CDR1 MNHEY, CDR2 SMNVEV (reference sequence). CDR3 size: 13 residues. The junction had 8 bases not matched to a gene; V was cut back by 5 bases and J by 7 bases. The CDR3 is CASSLTTGNEQYF. CDR3 bases: TGTGCCAGCAGTCTAACGACAGGGAATGAGCAGTACTTC.

V and J are TRBV20-1 and TRBJ2-7; TRBD2 matches at 7 bases. CDR3 length: 16 amino acids. Looked up from germline, CDR1 is DFQATT and CDR2 is SNEGSKA (reference sequence). V lost 3 bases, J lost 0 bases, and 11 bases stayed unmatched. The CDR3 coding sequence is TGCAGTGCTAGCGAATTGAATAGCGGGTCCTCCTACGAGCAGTACTTC. Translation gives CSASELNSGSSYEQYF.